This TCR beta chain was identified during a study of human T cells and chemical hapten exposure. Study-level background: Patients additionally received therapeutic doses of diphenylcyclopropenone on the scalp once a week, and this continued throughout the approximately 25-week study.

As to time point: patch test 3, about 24 weeks after DPC sensitization. Treatment specified: therapeutic diphenylcyclopropenone sensitization with weekly scalp DPC. Under the authors' procedure: From approximately 20,000 to 700,000 TCRs were found per sample, with a median of about 96,000. TCRdb analysed the RACE reads with MiXCR anew, one entry per CDR3 protein. Here the V and J calls rest on TCRdb's processing, not on the authors' analysis. The table has under 75,000 distinct CDR3 sequences, approximately 10% seen once. The germline V gene has CDR1 KGHSH and CDR2 LQKENI. The CDR3 extends over 16 amino acids. Trimming took 3 bases from V and 1 from J, leaving 13 bases between them.

The chain is built from TRBV18 and TRBJ1-5, with D tentatively TRBD1 (5 bases). This clonotype was sampled from a woman aged 45-60 years with alopecia areata. Some clones in this sample may be carry-over from other donors' samples. The sample in question was whole blood, obtained in connection with sensitization to the hapten diphenylcyclopropenone (DPC). The CDR3 coding sequence is TGTGCCAGCTCACCGAGGGATGGGGGAAGCAATCAGCCCCAGCATTTT. Amino acids: CASSPRDGGSNQPQHF.